These 5 T cell receptor beta chains were all obtained from the same sample, sequenced in a study of CD8+ T cells in alopecia areata. CD4, CD8alpha, NKG2D, NKG2ACE and other markers guided sorting of pooled cutaneous lymph node cells. cDNA serving as the sequencing template came from extracted, reverse transcribed RNA. Using immunoSEQ multiplex PCR, the repertoire was profiled, and TCRdb retains in-frame clones only, with some absent. The repertoire consists of approximately 280,000 clones, none detected only once. Sequenced sample: CD4+ T cells sorted from a lymph node. These TCRs come from a C3H/HeJ mouse with alopecia areata. The strain's MHC haplotype is H2-k.

As for this clone: Gene names and germline refer to mouse. The read terminates 4 residues before the CDR3 end, so the remaining end is supplied by the germline J gene. In the same sample, other DNA sequences code for this CDR3. The genes are TRBV19 and TRBJ2-5; maybe TRBD1 (6 bases). CDR1 and CDR2 from the germline V gene are FNHDT and SITEND (reference sequence). The CDR3 has 13 residues. Deletions cut 5 bases from V and 0 bases from J, with 7 bases between. CDR3 protein: CASRGQNQDTQYF. Incomplete CDR3 DNA: TGTGCCAGCAGGGGACAAAACCAAGAC.

This clone was counted only a few times. Gene names follow the mouse nomenclature. Sequencing ends 4 residues short of the CDR3 end; the germline J gene provides the rest. The chain links TRBV5 to TRBJ2-5; D may be TRBD1 (7 bases). CDR1 is LGHNA, CDR2 YNLKQL, per germline (reference sequence). V lost 4 bases to trimming and J lost 2 bases, with 10 bases between them. The CDR3 consists of 14 residues. The part of the CDR3 DNA that was read is TGTGCCAGCAGCCCCAGGGGGGTCCAAGAC. Protein sequence: CASSPRGVQD. The whole CDR3 region reads CASSPRGVQDTQYF.

There are a few counts of this clone. Gene names follow the mouse nomenclature. The read finishes 4 residues shy of the CDR3 end, and the germline J gene is used to complete it. The chain uses TRBV13-3 and TRBJ2-7, with D possibly being TRBD1 (5 bases). In germline, CDR1 is NNHDY, CDR2 SYVADS. The CDR3 extends over 13 amino acids. V dropped 5 bases and J dropped 0 bases, with 9 bases sitting between them. Incomplete CDR3 DNA: TGTGCCAGCAGAGGACAAATCTCCTAT. It yields the protein CASRGQISY. The CDR3 as a whole reads CASRGQISYEQYF.

Points on this clone: Any gene name here is a mouse gene name. The read gets to within 4 residues of the CDR3 end, and the germline J gene fills in the rest. The V gene is TRBV13-1, the J gene TRBJ2-2, with a weak D call TRBD1 (5 bases). This CDR3 has 16 amino acids. The germline CDR1 and CDR2 sequences are NSHNY and SYGAGN. The V end lost 1 base, the J end lost 0 bases, and 10 bases lay between the germline ends. CDR3 DNA (partial): TGTGCCAGCAGTGATAGAAGGACAACAAACACCGGG. It is translated as CASSDRRTTNTG. The whole CDR3 region reads CASSDRRTTNTGQLYF.

A note on this clone: These gene names are mouse names. The observed sequence ends 4 residues before the CDR3 terminus, with the missing tail filled in from the germline J gene. Other DNA sequences of this sample code for an identical CDR3. V gene TRBV5 combines with J gene TRBJ1-1; perhaps TRBD1 as D (6 bases). The CDR3 spans 15 residues. The V gene lost 4 bases and the J gene lost 0 bases, with 12 bases spanning the gap. Germline V gene data show CDR1 as LGHNA and CDR2 as YNLKQL (reference sequence). The CDR3 is CASSPPGQANTEVFF. CDR3 bases read: TGTGCCAGCAGCCCTCCGGGACAAGCAAACACA.